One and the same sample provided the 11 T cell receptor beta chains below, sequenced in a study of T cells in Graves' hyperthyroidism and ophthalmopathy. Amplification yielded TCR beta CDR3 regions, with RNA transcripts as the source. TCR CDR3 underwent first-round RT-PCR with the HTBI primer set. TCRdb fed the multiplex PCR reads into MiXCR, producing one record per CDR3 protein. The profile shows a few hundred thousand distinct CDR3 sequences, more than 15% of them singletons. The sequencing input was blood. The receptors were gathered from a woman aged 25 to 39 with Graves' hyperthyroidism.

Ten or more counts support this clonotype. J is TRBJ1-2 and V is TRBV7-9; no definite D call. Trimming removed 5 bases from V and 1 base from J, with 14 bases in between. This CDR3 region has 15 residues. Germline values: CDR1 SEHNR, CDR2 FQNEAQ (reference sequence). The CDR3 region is CASSPLGRHNYGYTF. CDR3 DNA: TGTGCCAGCAGCCCGTTAGGGAGGCATAACTATGGCTACACCTTC.

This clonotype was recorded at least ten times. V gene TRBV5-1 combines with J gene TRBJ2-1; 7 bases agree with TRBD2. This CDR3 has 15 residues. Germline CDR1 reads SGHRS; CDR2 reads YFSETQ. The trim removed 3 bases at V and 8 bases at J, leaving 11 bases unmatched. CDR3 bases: TGCGCCAGCAGCTCATCCGGGACTACGTTTGATGAGCAGTTCTTC. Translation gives CASSSSGTTFDEQFF.

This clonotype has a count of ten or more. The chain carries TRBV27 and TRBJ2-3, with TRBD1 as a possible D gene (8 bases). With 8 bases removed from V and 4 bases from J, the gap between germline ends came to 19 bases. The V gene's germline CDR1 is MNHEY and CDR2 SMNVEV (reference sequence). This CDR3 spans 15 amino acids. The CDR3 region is CASRYRQGRADTQYF. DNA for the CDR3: TGTGCCAGCCGTTACCGACAGGGGAGGGCAGATACGCAGTATTTT.

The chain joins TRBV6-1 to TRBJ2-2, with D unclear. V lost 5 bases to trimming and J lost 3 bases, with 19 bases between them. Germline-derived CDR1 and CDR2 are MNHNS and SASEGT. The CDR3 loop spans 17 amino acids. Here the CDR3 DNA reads TGTGCCAGCAGTCTCCAACCGTATAACCAAGACACCGGGGAGCTGTTTTTT. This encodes CASSLQPYNQDTGELFF.

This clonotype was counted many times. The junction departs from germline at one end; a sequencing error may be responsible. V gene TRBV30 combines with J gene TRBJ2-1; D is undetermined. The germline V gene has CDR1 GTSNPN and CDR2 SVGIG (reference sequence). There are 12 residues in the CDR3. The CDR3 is CAWRPAYHEQFF. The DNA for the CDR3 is TGTGCCTGGAGACCAGCCTACCATGAGCAGTTCTTC.

In DNA, the CDR3 is TGTGCCAGCAGCCCCCACTGGGGGGTAGGCACAGATACGCAGTATTTT. Translating it yields CASSPHWGVGTDTQYF. The chain recombines TRBV5-4 with TRBJ2-3; D possibly corresponds to TRBD2 (6 bases). This CDR3 has 16 residues. CDR1 SGHNT and CDR2 YYREEE come from the germline V gene (reference sequence). The V end lost 4 bases, the J end lost 1 base, and 16 bases lay between the germline ends.

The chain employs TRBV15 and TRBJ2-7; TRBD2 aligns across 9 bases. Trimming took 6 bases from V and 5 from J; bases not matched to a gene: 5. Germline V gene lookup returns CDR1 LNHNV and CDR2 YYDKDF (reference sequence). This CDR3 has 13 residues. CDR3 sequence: CATRASGTNEQYF. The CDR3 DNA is TGTGCCACCAGAGCTAGCGGGACCAACGAGCAGTACTTC.

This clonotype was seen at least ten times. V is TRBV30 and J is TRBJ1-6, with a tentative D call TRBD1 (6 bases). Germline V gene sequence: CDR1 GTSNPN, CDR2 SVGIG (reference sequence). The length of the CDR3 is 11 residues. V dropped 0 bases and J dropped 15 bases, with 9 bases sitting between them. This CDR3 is CAWSVRQDLHF. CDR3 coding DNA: TGTGCCTGGAGTGTACGACAGGACCTCCACTTT.

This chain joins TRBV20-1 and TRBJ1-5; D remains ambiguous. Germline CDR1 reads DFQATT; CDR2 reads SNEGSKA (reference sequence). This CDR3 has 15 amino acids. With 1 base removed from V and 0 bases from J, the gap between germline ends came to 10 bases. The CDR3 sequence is CSARGTDYSNQPQHF. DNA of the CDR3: TGCAGTGCTAGAGGAACAGACTATAGCAATCAGCCCCAGCATTTT.

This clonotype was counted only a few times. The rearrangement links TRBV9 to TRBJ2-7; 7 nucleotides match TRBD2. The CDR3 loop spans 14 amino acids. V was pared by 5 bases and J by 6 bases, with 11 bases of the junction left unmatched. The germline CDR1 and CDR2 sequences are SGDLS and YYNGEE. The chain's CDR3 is CASSTGTIFTEQYF. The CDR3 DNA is TGTGCCAGCAGTACCGGGACTATCTTCACCGAGCAGTACTTC.

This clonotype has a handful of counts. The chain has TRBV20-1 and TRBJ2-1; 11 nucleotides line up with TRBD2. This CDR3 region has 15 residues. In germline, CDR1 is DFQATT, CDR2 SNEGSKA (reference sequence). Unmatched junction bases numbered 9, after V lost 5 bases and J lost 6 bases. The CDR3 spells CSAFRLAGPLNEQFF. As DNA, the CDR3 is TGCAGTGCTTTCCGACTAGCGGGACCTCTCAATGAGCAGTTCTTC.